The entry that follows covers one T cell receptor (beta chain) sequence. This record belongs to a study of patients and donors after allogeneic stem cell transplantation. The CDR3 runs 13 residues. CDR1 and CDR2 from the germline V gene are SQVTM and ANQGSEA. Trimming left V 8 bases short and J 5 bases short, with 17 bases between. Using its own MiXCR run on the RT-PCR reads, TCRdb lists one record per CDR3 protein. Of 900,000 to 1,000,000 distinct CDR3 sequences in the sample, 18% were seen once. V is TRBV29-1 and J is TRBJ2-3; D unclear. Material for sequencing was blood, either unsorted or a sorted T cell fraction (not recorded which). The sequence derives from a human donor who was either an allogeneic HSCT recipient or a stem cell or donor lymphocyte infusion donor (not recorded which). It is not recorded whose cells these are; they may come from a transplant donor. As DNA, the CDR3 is TGCAGCCCAAGGGTGGGATCGGGAGATACGCAGTATTTT. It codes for CSPRVGSGDTQYF.